This is a list of T cell receptor beta chains from one sample in a study of cytomegalovirus exposure and HLA in healthy donors. Using immunoSEQ multiplex PCR, the repertoire was profiled, and TCRdb retains in-frame clones only, with some absent. Counted here are around 130,000 clones, roughly 9% occurring once; the ten biggest clones make up 6%. The sample comprised PBMCs. These TCRs come from a woman in her 40s in good health and CMV-seropositive. Both conserved end residues are part of each CDR3. A D gene is named only where the DNA matches it firmly. The size entry is marked missing in some rows and otherwise reads once, few, many or a size class.

clone size	D gene	J gene	V gene	CDR3 DNA	CDR3 protein
few	TRBD1	TRBJ1-5	TRBV15	TGTGCCACCAGCAGAGAAGGGACAGTCAATCAGCCCCAGCATTTT	CATSREGTVNQPQHF
few	NA	TRBJ1-2	TRBV27	TGTGCCAGCAGACCTCCGTCCCGCGGGCTATACCTAGCTAACTATGGCTACACCTTC	CASRPPSRGLYLANYGYTF
few	NA	TRBJ1-1	TRBV5-1	TGCGCCAGCAGCTTGGATATTTCCGGGCCACGCAGCGGGGAAGCTTTCTTT	CASSLDISGPRSGEAFF
NA	NA	TRBJ2-3	TRBV5-6	TGTGCCAGCAGCTTGGTTGGTCTTGGGCTCACAGATACGCAGTATTTT	CASSLVGLGLTDTQYF
NA	TRBD2	TRBJ2-7	TRBV29-1	TGCAGCGCTACACAACAAACTAGCGGGGGGGGCGAGCAGTACTTC	CSATQQTSGGGEQYF
NA	NA	TRBJ1-5	TRBV4-1	TGCGCCAGCAGCCAAGCCTTGAGGGCCCGAGTGGCTCAGCCCCAGCATTTT	CASSQALRARVAQPQHF
few	NA	TRBJ1-2	TRBV6-5	TGTGCCAGTACCGTTGACAGGACAGCCTCTTATGGCTACACCTTC	CASTVDRTASYGYTF
few	TRBD2	TRBJ2-7	TRBV13	TGTGCCAGCTCCCTGGGGGAACTAGCGGGGGAGCAGTACTTC	CASSLGELAGEQYF
few	NA	TRBJ1-5	TRBV5-8	TGTGCCAGCAGCCCAACAGGAATCAGCAATCAGCCCCAGCATTTT	CASSPTGISNQPQHF
few	NA	TRBJ1-6	TRBV4-1	TGCGCCAGCAGCCAAGATGGGGCCCCTAATTCACCCCTCCACTTT	CASSQDGAPNSPLHF
few	TRBD1	TRBJ2-2	TRBV5-1	TGCGCCAGCAGCCCATGGGACAGCACCGGGGAGCTGTTTTTT	CASSPWDSTGELFF
once	NA	TRBJ1-6	TRBV9	TGTGCCAGCAGCGGTACTCCCCTCAGGAGGGGAATCGCAAGGGGCTCACCCCTCCACTTT	CASSGTPLRRGIARGSPLHF
few	NA	TRBJ2-3	TRBV5-1	TGCGCCAGCAGTTTGTTGAGGGCTAGCACAGATACGCAGTATTTT	CASSLLRASTDTQYF
NA	TRBD1	TRBJ1-4	TRBV5-1	TGCGCCAGCAGCTTGGTCGGGACAGGGGAGGAAAAACTGTTTTTT	CASSLVGTGEEKLFF
NA	TRBD1	TRBJ2-6	TRBV30	TGTGCCTGGAGTACAGGGGTCGGGGCCAACGTCCTGACTTTC	CAWSTGVGANVLTF
NA	TRBD1	TRBJ1-2	TRBV10-3	TGTGCCATCAGTGGAATACAGGGGGAAGGTGGCTACACCTTC	CAISGIQGEGGYTF
NA	NA	TRBJ2-1	TRBV29-1	TGCAGCGTTGAGGGGGCGAGCTCCCTTGGCGTTGAGCAGTTCTTC	CSVEGASSLGVEQFF
NA	NA	TRBJ1-1	TRBV5-1	TGCGCCAGCAGCTCGGGACGGGGGGGACGGAACACTGAAGCTTTCTTT	CASSSGRGGRNTEAFF
NA	NA	TRBJ2-7	TRBV18	TGTGCCAGCTCACCACCCGGGAACTACGAGCAGTACTTC	CASSPPGNYEQYF
NA	TRBD1	TRBJ1-2	TRBV30	TGTGCCTGGACAGGGGGCAGGGACTATGGCTACACCTTC	CAWTGGRDYGYTF
few	TRBD1	TRBJ2-7	TRBV25-1	TGTGCCAGCAGTGACGGGACAGGGGGCCACGAGCAGTACTTC	CASSDGTGGHEQYF
few	NA	TRBJ2-1	TRBV5-1	TGCGCCAGCAGCTTGGGCAGGGTAAATGAGCAGTTCTTC	CASSLGRVNEQFF
few	TRBD2	TRBJ2-5	TRBV7-9	TGTGCCAGCAGACCTCGGACTAGCCAAGAGACCCAGTACTTC	CASRPRTSQETQYF
NA	TRBD1	TRBJ1-1	TRBV6-5	TGTGCCAGCAGTTTGGACAGGGCTGGTTCTGAAGCTTTCTTT	CASSLDRAGSEAFF
few	NA	TRBJ2-2	TRBV5-4	TGTGCCAGCAGCTTGTCTAGGCCGACCACCGGGGAGCTGTTTTTT	CASSLSRPTTGELFF
few	NA	TRBJ2-5	TRBV27	TGTGCCAGCAGGCTAGGGGTCTTGGAGACCCAGTACTTC	CASRLGVLETQYF
NA	NA	TRBJ1-2	TRBV9	TGTGCCAGCAGCGTAGCTTTAGACACAAGAGATAAGTCCCAGGGGCCTTACTATGGCTACACCTTC	CASSVALDTRDKSQGPYYGYTF
few	NA	TRBJ2-7	TRBV11-2	TGTGCCAGCAGCTTTATGGGGGGCTACGAGCAGTACTTC	CASSFMGGYEQYF
few	TRBD1	TRBJ1-1	TRBV5-6	TGTGCCAGCAGCTTGACCGAGACAGGGTCTTTAAACACTGAAGCTTTCTTT	CASSLTETGSLNTEAFF
few	NA	TRBJ2-7	TRBV19	TGTGCCAGTAGTATAAGTCCGGGACAAAAGGCCTACGAGCAGTACTTC	CASSISPGQKAYEQYF
few	TRBD2	TRBJ2-7	TRBV11-3	TGTGCCAGCAGCCCGGGAGGGACTTCCTACGAGCAGTACTTC	CASSPGGTSYEQYF
NA	TRBD1	TRBJ2-7	TRBV27	TGTGCCAGCAGCCCTGGGACAGGCCACTACGAGCAGTACTTC	CASSPGTGHYEQYF
NA	NA	TRBJ2-5	TRBV5-5	TGTGCCAGCAGCTTGAAGTTCTCTGTGGGGGGTACCTTACAAGAGACCCAGTACTTC	CASSLKFSVGGTLQETQYF
few	NA	TRBJ1-1	TRBV7-2	TGTGCCAGCAGCTTACAGTCCGGGGATACCACTGAAGCTTTCTTT	CASSLQSGDTTEAFF
NA	TRBD1	TRBJ2-7	TRBV29-1	TGCAGCGTTGGGACAGGAAAAACCTACGAGCAGTACTTC	CSVGTGKTYEQYF
NA	NA	TRBJ2-7	TRBV7-8	TGTGCCAGCAGCTTAGAGACATTCTACGAGCAGTACTTC	CASSLETFYEQYF
few	TRBD1	TRBJ2-7	TRBV27	TGTGCCAGCAGCCTACAACAGGGGGCCTACGAGCAGTACTTC	CASSLQQGAYEQYF
NA	TRBD1	TRBJ2-7	TRBV5-1	TGCGCCAGCAGCTCGACAGGGACCTACGAGCAGTACTTC	CASSSTGTYEQYF
NA	NA	TRBJ2-7	TRBV7-7	TGTGCCAGCAGCCGAGAGGACATCCGCTACGAGCAGTACTTC	CASSREDIRYEQYF
NA	TRBD1	TRBJ2-5	TRBV6-4	TGTGCCAGCAGTGACGAGGACAGGGAGCCCAAGAAGACCCAGTACTTC	CASSDEDREPKKTQYF
few	NA	TRBJ2-1	TRBV7-2	TGTGCCAGCAGCTTAGTCGCGGGGCTCTACAATGAGCAGTTCTTC	CASSLVAGLYNEQFF
few	TRBD1	TRBJ1-1	TRBV2	TGTGCCAGCAGCCTAGGACAGGTTACTGAAGCTTTCTTT	CASSLGQVTEAFF
few	NA	TRBJ2-3	TRBV5-4	TGTGCCAGCAGCTTGGGAGCCGCCCGCACAGATACGCAGTATTTT	CASSLGAARTDTQYF
NA	NA	TRBJ1-1	TRBV18	TGTGCCAGCTCACCTCGGGGAGGGAACACTGAAGCTTTCTTT	CASSPRGGNTEAFF
NA	NA	TRBJ1-3	TRBV5-6	TGTGCCAGCAGCTTAGGGGACTCTGGAAACACCATATATTTT	CASSLGDSGNTIYF
NA	NA	TRBJ2-1	TRBV5-1	TGCGCCAGCAGCTTGGAAGTGGGGCTGAAATACAATGAGCAGTTCTTC	CASSLEVGLKYNEQFF
NA	NA	TRBJ1-5	TRBV27	TGTGCCTCTAAGGGAGGGCAGCCCCAGCATTTT	CASKGGQPQHF
few	TRBD1	TRBJ1-6	TRBV5-1	TGCGCCAGCAGCTTTAGTCTCGGACAGGCTAGGGGGTCACCCCTCCACTTT	CASSFSLGQARGSPLHF
NA	NA	TRBJ1-5	TRBV7-2	TGTGCCAGCAGCTTAAAATCAGGGGAATGGCAGCCCCAGCATTTT	CASSLKSGEWQPQHF